Listed here is a single T cell receptor (beta chain). The entry originates in a study of control samples from healthy donors and cancer patients. TCRdb keeps only in-frame clones here, not all; method: immunoSEQ multiplex PCR. The data contain about 43,000 clones, roughly 94% of them singletons. The specimen was blood. This sequence was found in a man aged 55 to 70 in good health.

The CDR3 bases are TGTGCCAGTAGTGCCCAGGGGAATCAGCCCCAGCATTTT. Translation: CASSAQGNQPQHF. The rearrangement joins TRBV19 to TRBJ1-5; D possibly corresponds to TRBD1 (6 bases). Germline CDR1 reads LNHDA; CDR2 reads SQIVND (reference sequence). The CDR3 covers 13 residues. The germline V and J ends were trimmed by 5 bases and 4 bases, with 9 bases remaining between them.